These 14 T cell receptor beta chains were all obtained from the same sample, sequenced in a study of blood T cell repertoires in COVID-19 (dated by TCRdb to the early 2020s). Library prep was done by the immunoSEQ multiplex PCR assay. TCRdb took this table from immuneACCESS and kept in-frame rearrangements with V and J called. Such tables lack part of the clones; where checked against another copy, unresolved V genes explain under half of the gap, and the rest is unexplained. In all, the sample holds roughly 300,000 clones, and 65% to 90% of those were seen once. The ten largest clones take up 4% to 5.5% of the sample. The sequencing input was PBMCs or T cells enriched from blood (not recorded which). These receptors were taken from a woman between 40 and 50 years old with acute COVID-19.

The chain is built from TRBV5-6 and TRBJ1-2; D may be TRBD1 (5 bases). Germline lookup yields CDR1 SGHDT and CDR2 YYEEEE. This CDR3 region has 17 residues. V was clipped by 3 bases and J by 2 bases, with 20 bases between them. The CDR3: CASSSWGNQGYNYGYTF. For the CDR3, the DNA is TGTGCCAGCAGCTCTTGGGGTAATCAGGGTTACAACTATGGCTACACCTTC.

The chain recombines TRBV6-2 or TRBV6-3 with TRBJ2-7, with 9 nucleotides matching TRBD2. The CDR3 extends over 16 amino acids. The trim removed 6 bases at V and 0 bases at J, leaving 9 bases unmatched. Germline V CDR1 and CDR2: MNHEY, SVGEGT. CDR3 DNA sequence: TGTGCCAGCAGCAACAGACTAGCGGATAGCTCCTACGAGCAGTACTTC. Its translation: CASSNRLADSSYEQYF.

The V gene is TRBV6-1, the J gene TRBJ1-1; D might be TRBD1 (6 bases). The germline gives CDR1 MNHNS, CDR2 SASEGT. This CDR3 is 14 amino acids long. The germline V and J ends were trimmed by 3 bases and 7 bases, with 15 bases remaining between them. CDR3 DNA sequence: TGTGCCAGCAGTGAGAGGGGGGGATCCGATGAAGCTTTCTTT. This translates into CASSERGGSDEAFF.

The gene calls are TRBV7-2 and TRBJ2-5; perhaps TRBD2 as D (7 bases). The CDR3 loop spans 14 amino acids. V shed 3 bases and J shed 4 bases, with 12 bases lying between them. Germline CDR1 SGHTA, CDR2 FQGNSA. CDR3 in amino acids: CASSFRGGGETQYF. CDR3 nucleotides: TGTGCCAGCAGCTTCAGGGGCGGGGGAGAGACCCAGTACTTC.

This rearrangement joins TRBV21-1 to TRBJ1-4; TRBD1, the table's D call, lacks a check against the DNA. TRBV21-1 counts as a pseudogene. The CDR3 totals 14 residues. CDR3 amino acids: CASSSGQPNEKLFF. CDR3 nucleotide sequence: TGTGCCAGCAGCTCGGGACAGCCTAATGAAAAACTGTTTTTT.

The rearrangement uses TRBV5-1 and TRBJ1-5; 9 positions agree with TRBD1. V was pared by 4 bases and J by 7 bases, with 6 bases of the junction left unmatched. The CDR3 has 14 amino acids. Germline V gene lookup returns CDR1 SGHRS and CDR2 YFSETQ. CDR3 bases: TGCGCCAGCAGCGCGGACAGGGGTGGCCAGCCCCAGCATTTT. Protein: CASSADRGGQPQHF.

This clone was detected only once. The rearrangement joins TRBV7-8 to TRBJ2-5; D gene ambiguous. Germline CDR1 and CDR2: SGHVS and FQNEAQ. Trimming removed 4 bases from V and 2 bases from J, with 8 bases in between. This CDR3 comprises 13 residues. CDR3 nucleotide sequence: TGTGCCAGCAGCTCAGAACAACAAGAGACCCAGTACTTC. This encodes CASSSEQQETQYF.

A few counts support this clone. The genes are TRBV5-1 and TRBJ2-3; TRBD2 aligns across 8 bases. Trimming cost V 5 bases and J 5 bases; bases outside gene matches: 16. The CDR3 has 17 amino acids. Germline-derived CDR1 and CDR2 are SGHRS and YFSETQ. CDR3 region: CASRSRLAGRAVDTQYF. The CDR3 DNA is TGCGCCAGCAGGTCCAGGCTAGCGGGTCGGGCGGTAGATACGCAGTATTTT. Based on the CDR3 plus reference TRBV5-1 and TRBJ2-3, the full variable domain is KAGVTQTPRYLIKTRGQQVTLSCSPISGHRSVSWYQQTPGQGLQFLFEYFSETQRNKGNFPGRFSGRQFSNSRSEMNVSTLELGDSALYLCASRSRLAGRAVDTQYFGPGTRLTVL.

J is TRBJ1-5 and V is TRBV10-3; TRBD1 might be the D (6 bases). The CDR3 runs to 12 residues. Germline CDR1 ENHRY, CDR2 SYGVKD. The V end was cut by 9 bases, the J end by 4 bases, with 10 bases between. The CDR3 coding sequence is TGTGCCATAGCAACAGGGAATCAGCCCCAGCATTTT. Translating it yields CAIATGNQPQHF.

The V and J genes are TRBV5-1 and TRBJ2-5; no clear D gene. Trimming pared 4 bases from V and 4 bases from J, leaving 17 bases between. Per the germline V gene, CDR1 is SGHRS and CDR2 is YFSETQ. The CDR3 contains 15 residues. The CDR3 DNA is TGCGCCAGCAGCCTGATAGGCCAGACGGGAGAGACCCAGTACTTC. Translated, it gives CASSLIGQTGETQYF.

The CDR3 DNA reads as TGTGCCAGCAGCCCGCAGGGGGGCGTCAGTCTAGAGACCCAGTACTTC. Its protein is CASSPQGGVSLETQYF. The chain links TRBV11-2 to TRBJ2-5, with D perhaps matching TRBD1 (7 bases). Germline lookup yields CDR1 SGHAT and CDR2 FQNNGV. With 5 bases removed from V and 4 bases from J, the gap between germline ends came to 20 bases. The CDR3 has 16 residues.

In DNA, the CDR3 is TGCAGTGCTAGTGGAAAACAGGGCAGCTCCTACGAGCAGTACTTC. It specifies CSASGKQGSSYEQYF. The chain links TRBV20-1 to TRBJ2-7, with a possible D match to TRBD1 (6 bases). The CDR3 contains 15 residues. Trimming removed 3 bases at V and 0 bases at J, with 15 bases between. Germline V lookup: CDR1 DFQATT, CDR2 SNEGSKA (reference sequence).

This chain connects TRBV5-1 to TRBJ2-2; D gene ambiguous. From germline, CDR1 is SGHRS and CDR2 YFSETQ. The V end was cut by 0 bases, the J end by 0 bases, with 6 bases between. CDR3 length: 15 amino acids. The CDR3: CASSLDSSNTGELFF. The CDR3 bases are TGCGCCAGCAGCTTGGACAGCTCGAACACCGGGGAGCTGTTTTTT.

V gene TRBV6-5 combines with J gene TRBJ1-2, with D perhaps TRBD1 (6 bases). The germline V gene encodes CDR1 MNHEY and CDR2 SVGAGI. The length of the CDR3 is 14 residues. V was shortened by 6 bases and J by 5 bases, with 16 bases between the two germline ends. The CDR3 nucleotides read TGTGCCAGCAGATCGACAGGTTTCTCGTATGGCTACACCTTC. Translated: CASRSTGFSYGYTF.